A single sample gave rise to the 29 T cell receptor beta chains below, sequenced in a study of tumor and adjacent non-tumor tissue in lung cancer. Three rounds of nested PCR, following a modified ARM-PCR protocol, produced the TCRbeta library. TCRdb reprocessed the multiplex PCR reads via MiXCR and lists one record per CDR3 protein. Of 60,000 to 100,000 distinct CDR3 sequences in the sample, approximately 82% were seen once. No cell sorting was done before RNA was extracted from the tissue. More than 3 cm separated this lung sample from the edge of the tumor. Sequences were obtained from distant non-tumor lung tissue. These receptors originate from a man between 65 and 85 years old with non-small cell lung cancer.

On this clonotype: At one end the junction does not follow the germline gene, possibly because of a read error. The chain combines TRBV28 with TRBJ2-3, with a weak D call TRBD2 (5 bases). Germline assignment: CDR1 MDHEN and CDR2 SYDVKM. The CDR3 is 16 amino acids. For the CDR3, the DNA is TGTACCAGCAGTTTCTCCAGTGGGAGAGGAACAGATACGCAATATTTT. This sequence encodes CTSSFSSGRGTDTQYF.

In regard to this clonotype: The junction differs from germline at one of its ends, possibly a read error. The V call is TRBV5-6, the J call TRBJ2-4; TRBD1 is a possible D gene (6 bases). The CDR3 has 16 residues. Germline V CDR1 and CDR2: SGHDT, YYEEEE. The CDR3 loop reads CDSSSGGTPLENIQYF. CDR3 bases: TGTGACAGCAGCTCCGGTGGGACACCTCTCGAAAACATTCAGTATTTC. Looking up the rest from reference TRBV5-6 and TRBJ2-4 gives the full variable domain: DAGVTQSPTHLIKTRGQQVTLRCSPKSGHDTVSWYQQALGQGPQFIFQYYEEEERQRGNFPDRFSGHQFPNYSSELNVNALLLGDSALYLCDSSSGGTPLENIQYFGAGTRLSVL.

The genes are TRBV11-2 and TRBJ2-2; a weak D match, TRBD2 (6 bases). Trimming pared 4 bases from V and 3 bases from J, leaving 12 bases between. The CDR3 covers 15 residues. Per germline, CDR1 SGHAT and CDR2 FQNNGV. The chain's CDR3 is CASSYGTYYTGELFF. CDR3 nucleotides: TGTGCCAGCAGCTACGGGACTTACTACACCGGGGAGCTGTTTTTT.

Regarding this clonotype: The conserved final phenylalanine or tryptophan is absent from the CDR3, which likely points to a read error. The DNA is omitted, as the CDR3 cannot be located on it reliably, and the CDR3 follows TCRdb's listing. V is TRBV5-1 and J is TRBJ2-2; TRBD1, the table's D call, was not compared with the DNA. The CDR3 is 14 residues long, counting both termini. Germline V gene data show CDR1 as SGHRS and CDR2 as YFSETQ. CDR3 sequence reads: CASYRVPNTWELFL.

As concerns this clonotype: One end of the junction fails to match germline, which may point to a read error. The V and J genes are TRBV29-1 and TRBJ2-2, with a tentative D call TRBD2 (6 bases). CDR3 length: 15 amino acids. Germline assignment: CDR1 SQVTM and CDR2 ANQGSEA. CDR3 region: CSVELSGRRTGELLF. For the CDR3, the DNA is TGCAGCGTTGAACTTAGCGGAAGACGGACCGGGGAGCTGCTTTTT.

CDR3 coding DNA: TGTGCCAGCAGCGGAGGGACAGGGGGCTTTGAAAAACTGTTTTTT. It encodes CASSGGTGGFEKLFF. V and J are TRBV2 and TRBJ1-4, with 12 bases aligning to TRBD1. Germline CDR1 and CDR2: SNHLY and FYNNEI. This CDR3 spans 15 amino acids. Trimming took 6 bases from V and 7 from J; bases not matched to a gene: 6.

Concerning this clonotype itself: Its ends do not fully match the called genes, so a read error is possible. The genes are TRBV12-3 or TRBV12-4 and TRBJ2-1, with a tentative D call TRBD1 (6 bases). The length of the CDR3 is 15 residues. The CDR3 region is CPSSLRTEMVYEQFF. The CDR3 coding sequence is TGTCCCAGCAGCCTTAGGACAGAGATGGTCTATGAGCAGTTCTTC.

CDR3 coding DNA: TGTGCCAGCAGCGGCTGGGCGGTAACAGGGGCCGGGGAGCTGTTTTTT. It translates to CASSGWAVTGAGELFF. The V and J genes are TRBV11-2 and TRBJ2-2; 7 bases fit TRBD1. The CDR3 totals 16 residues. J was trimmed by 6 bases and V by 5 bases; bases with no gene match: 12. CDR1 is SGHAT, CDR2 FQNNGV, per germline.

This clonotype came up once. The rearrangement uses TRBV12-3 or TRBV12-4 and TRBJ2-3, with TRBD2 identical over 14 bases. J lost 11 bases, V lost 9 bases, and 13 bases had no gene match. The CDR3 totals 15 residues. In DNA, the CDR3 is TGTGCCAGTAGAACCCCGGGACTAGCGGGGGAGGTGCAGTATTTT. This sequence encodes CASRTPGLAGEVQYF.

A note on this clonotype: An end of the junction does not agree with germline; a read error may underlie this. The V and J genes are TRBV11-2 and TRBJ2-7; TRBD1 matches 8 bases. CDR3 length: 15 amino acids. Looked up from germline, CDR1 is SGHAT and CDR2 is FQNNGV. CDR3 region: CVSNLDQGAHYEQYF. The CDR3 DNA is TGTGTCAGCAACTTAGATCAGGGGGCCCACTACGAACAATACTTC.

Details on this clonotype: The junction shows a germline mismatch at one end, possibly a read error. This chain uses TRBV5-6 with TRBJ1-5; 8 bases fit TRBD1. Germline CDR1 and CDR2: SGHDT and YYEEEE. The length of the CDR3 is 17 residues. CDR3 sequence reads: CASSSQGARYSNQSQHF. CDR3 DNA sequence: TGTGCCAGCAGCTCGCAGGGGGCGCGTTATAGCAATCAGTCCCAGCATTTT.

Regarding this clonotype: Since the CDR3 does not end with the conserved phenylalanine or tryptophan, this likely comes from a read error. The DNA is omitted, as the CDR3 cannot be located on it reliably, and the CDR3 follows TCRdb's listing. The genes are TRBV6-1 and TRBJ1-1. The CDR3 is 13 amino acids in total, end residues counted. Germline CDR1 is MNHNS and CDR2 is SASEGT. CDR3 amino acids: CASRRNENTEALL.

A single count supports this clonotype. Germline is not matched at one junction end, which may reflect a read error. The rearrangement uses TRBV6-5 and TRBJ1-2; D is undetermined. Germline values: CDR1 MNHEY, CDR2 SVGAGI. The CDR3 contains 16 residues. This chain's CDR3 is CASSYSHRLSNYAYTF. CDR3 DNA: TGTGCCAGCAGTTACTCGCACAGACTCTCTAACTATGCCTACACCTTC.

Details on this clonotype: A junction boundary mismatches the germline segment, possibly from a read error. The CDR3, as DNA: TGCGCCAGCTTCTCCACGGCTAGCGGGAGACATGAGCAGATCTTC. This encodes CASFSTASGRHEQIF. V usage is TRBV10-2 and J usage is TRBJ2-1, with TRBD2 matching 10 bases. The V gene's germline CDR1 is WSHSY and CDR2 SAAADI. CDR3 length: 15 amino acids.

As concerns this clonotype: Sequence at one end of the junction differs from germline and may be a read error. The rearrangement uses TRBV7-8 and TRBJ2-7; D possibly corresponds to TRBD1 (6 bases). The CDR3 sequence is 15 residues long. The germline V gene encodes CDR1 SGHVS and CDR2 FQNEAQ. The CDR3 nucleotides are TGTGCCAGCAGCTTAGAAACAGGGAGCTCCTACGAGCAGAACTTC. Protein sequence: CASSLETGSSYEQNF.

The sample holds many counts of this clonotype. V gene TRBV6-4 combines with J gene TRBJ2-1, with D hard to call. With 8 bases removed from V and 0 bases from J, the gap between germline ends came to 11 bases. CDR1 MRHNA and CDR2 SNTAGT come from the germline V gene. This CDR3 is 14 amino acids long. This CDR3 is CASLVSSSYNEQFF. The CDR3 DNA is TGTGCCAGCCTGGTCTCTAGCTCCTACAATGAGCAGTTCTTC.

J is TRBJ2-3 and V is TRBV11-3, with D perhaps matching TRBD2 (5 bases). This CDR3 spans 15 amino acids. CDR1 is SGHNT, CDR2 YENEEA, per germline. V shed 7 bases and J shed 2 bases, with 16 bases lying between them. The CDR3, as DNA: TGTGCCAGCACACGTCGGGAACTAAACACAGATACGCAGTATTTT. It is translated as CASTRRELNTDTQYF.

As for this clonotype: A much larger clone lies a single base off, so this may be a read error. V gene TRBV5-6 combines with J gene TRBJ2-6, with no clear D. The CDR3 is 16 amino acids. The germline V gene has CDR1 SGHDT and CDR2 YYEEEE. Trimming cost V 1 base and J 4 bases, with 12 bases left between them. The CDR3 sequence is CASSLWRSEGANVLTF. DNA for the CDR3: TGTGCCAGCAGCTTGTGGCGATCGGAGGGGGCCAACGTCCTGACTTTC.

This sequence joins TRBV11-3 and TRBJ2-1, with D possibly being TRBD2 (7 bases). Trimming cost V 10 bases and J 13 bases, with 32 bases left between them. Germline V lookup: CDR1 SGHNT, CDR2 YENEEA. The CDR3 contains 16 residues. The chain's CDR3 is CATILNPTGGRGEQFF. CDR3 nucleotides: TGTGCCACCATCTTAAATCCCACGGGGGGCAGGGGTGAACAGTTCTTC.

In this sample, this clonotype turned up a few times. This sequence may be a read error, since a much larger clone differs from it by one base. CDR3 DNA sequence: TGCGCCAGCAACCTGGGACACCGCTCCTACGAGCAGTACTTC. Translating gives CASNLGHRSYEQYF. The rearrangement uses TRBV4-1 and TRBJ2-7; maybe TRBD1 (6 bases). Germline V lookup: CDR1 MGHRA, CDR2 YSYEKL. This CDR3 contains 14 residues. V lost 7 bases and J 0 bases, leaving 13 bases between the germline ends.

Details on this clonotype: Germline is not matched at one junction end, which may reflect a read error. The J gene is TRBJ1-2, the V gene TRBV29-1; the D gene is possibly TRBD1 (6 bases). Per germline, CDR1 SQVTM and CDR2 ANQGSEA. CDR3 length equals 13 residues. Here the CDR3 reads CSVLQTGAYDYIF. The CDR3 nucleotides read TGCAGCGTTCTCCAGACAGGAGCCTATGACTACATCTTC.

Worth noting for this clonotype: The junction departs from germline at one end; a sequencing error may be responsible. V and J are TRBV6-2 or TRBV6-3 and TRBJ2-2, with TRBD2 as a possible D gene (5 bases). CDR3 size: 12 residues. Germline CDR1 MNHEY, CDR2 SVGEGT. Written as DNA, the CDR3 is TGTGTCAGCAGGACCAACACCGGGGAGCTGTTCTTT. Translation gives CVSRTNTGELFF.

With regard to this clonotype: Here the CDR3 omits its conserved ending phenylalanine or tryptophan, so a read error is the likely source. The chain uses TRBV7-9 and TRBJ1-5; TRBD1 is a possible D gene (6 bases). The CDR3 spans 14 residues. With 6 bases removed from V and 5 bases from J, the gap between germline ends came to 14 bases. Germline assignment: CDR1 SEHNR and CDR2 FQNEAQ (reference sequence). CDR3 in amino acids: CASSHGGLYQPQHL. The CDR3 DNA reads TGTGCCAGCAGTCACGGGGGGCTCTATCAGCCCCAGCATCTT.

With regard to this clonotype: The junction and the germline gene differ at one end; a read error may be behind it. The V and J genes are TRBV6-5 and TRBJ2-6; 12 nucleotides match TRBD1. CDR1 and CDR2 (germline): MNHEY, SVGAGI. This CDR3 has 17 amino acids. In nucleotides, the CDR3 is TGTGCCAGCAGCCCCGGGACAGGGGGCTCTGGTGCCAACGTCCTGACTTTC. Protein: CASSPGTGGSGANVLTF.

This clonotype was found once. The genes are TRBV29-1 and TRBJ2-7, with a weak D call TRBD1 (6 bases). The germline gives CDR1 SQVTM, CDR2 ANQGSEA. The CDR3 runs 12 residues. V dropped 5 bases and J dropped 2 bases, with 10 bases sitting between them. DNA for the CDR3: TGCAGCGTTACAGGGCGAACCTACGAGCAGTACTTC. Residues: CSVTGRTYEQYF.

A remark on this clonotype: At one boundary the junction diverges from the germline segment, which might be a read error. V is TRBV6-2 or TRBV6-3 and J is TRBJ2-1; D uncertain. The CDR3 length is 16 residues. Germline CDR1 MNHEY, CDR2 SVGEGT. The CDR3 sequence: CASSPTVVNSWNEQSF. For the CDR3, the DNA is TGTGCCAGCAGTCCAACAGTTGTGAATTCGTGGAATGAGCAGTCCTTC.

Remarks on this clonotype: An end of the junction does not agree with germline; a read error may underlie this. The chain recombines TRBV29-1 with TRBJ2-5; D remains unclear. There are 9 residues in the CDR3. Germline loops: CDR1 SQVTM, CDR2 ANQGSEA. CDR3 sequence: CGVRETQHF. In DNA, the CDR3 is TGCGGCGTTCGAGAGACCCAGCACTTC.

The CDR3 DNA follows: TGTGCCAGCACCCTGATAGTGGTAGGGTATGGCTACACCTTC. It encodes CASTLIVVGYGYTF. The chain is built from TRBV12-3 or TRBV12-4 and TRBJ1-2; D is ambiguous. Deletions cut 7 bases from V and 5 bases from J, with 17 bases between. The CDR3 is 14 amino acids.

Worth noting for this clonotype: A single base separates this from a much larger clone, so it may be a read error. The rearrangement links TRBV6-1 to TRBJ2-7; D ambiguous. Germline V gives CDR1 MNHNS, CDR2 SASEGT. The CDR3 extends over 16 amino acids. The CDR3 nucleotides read TGTGTCAGCAGTAGTAGGACCACTGTAAGCTCCTACGAGCAGTACTTC. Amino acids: CVSSSRTTVSSYEQYF.